A single TCR beta chain is shown here with its context. Its recognized antigen is unknown. Base qualities are not at hand, and no much larger clone is one base apart. TCRbeta CDR3 regions were amplified from genomic DNA using the immunoSEQ Assay, a bias-controlled multiplex PCR. Turning to the authors' computational methods: Nucleated cell counts per sample were estimated from amplification of reference gene primers within the assay. To quantify the absolute abundance of each unique TCRbeta CDR3 rearrangement, sequence reads were collapsed and filtered. For each sample, productive Simpson clonality was calculated by taking the square root of Simpson's diversity index across productive rearrangements. Held by TCRdb, this immuneACCESS table contains in-frame sequences only and omits some clones. Under half of the omission traces to an unresolved V gene where checked; the cause of the rest is unknown. The V and J calls and clone size were taken over from that table, and D and trimming were inferred from the DNA. The sample table contains about 120,000 clones; only one count was recorded for about 86% of them. In total, the top ten clones hold roughly 2.1% of the sample.

This entry is derived from a study of blood T cell repertoires in COVID-19 (TCRdb year 2020). As for the study more broadly: The collaborator samples originated in the United States, Italy and Spain and spanned the acute and convalescent phases of COVID-19. The prospective study material was composed of cDNA or gDNA derived from T cells, B-cell-depleted T cells, or PBMCs. Deeply sampled blood TCRbeta repertoires from subjects exposed to, actively infected with, or recovered from COVID-19 were included in the dataset. A freely available public database, intended as a resource for researchers studying the immune response to SARS-CoV-2, is where the repertoires were released. The samples were drawn from two sources: the first 160 participants of the ongoing ImmuneRACE study, and over 950 subjects contributed by 6 global collaborators. Sample metadata almost always included a de-identified subject ID, COVID-19 status, age in years and sex. Where HLA class I and class II types were available, the types were taken from metadata supplied by the sample provider, not from assay-based typing.

The CDR3 runs 12 residues from the cysteine to the phenylalanine. Kept here is only the CDR3 DNA, which spans 36 bases and is read in frame from base 1. V has 7 bases trimmed and J has 6 bases trimmed; junction bases matching no gene number 4. CDR1 and CDR2 were assigned from the germline V gene (reference sequence) as MNHNY and SVGAGI. Overall study outcomes, separate from this receptor: How much clinical and demographic metadata was included differed by source and by participant, and the metadata was provided uncurated.

Whole blood was collected in K2EDTA tubes by collaborating institutions according to the institutions' own protocols. For TCRbeta analysis, collaborators shipped samples as frozen whole blood, isolated PBMCs, or DNA extracted from either of those sample types. Sequenced material: peripheral blood. The rearrangement joined TRBV6-6 to TRBJ2-7; 9 central bases correspond to TRBD2. The sequence was collected from a woman between 45 and 65 years old with acute or convalescent COVID-19. The sequenced DNA: TGTGCCAGCAATCAACTAGCGGGCGAGCAGTACTTC. Its translation reads: CASNQLAGEQYF.